The 6 T cell receptor beta chains listed next were all sequenced from one sample in a study of blood T cell repertoires in COVID-19. Libraries were prepared by immunoSEQ multiplex PCR; TCRdb keeps only in-frame clonotypes and omits some of them. The repertoire holds about 430,000 clones, 85% to 90% seen once, with 1% to 1.3% in the top ten. The sequenced material came from PBMCs or T cells enriched from blood (not recorded which). All receptors derive from a man between 25 and 39 years old who had recovered from COVID-19.

This chain uses TRBV19 with TRBJ2-2, with 15 bases lining up with TRBD2. This CDR3 is 18 amino acids long. The V gene's germline CDR1 is LNHDA and CDR2 SQIVND (reference sequence). J gave up 3 bases and V 3 bases, and 5 bases lay outside the gene matches. Written as DNA, the CDR3 is TGTGCCAGTAGTATCGGGGGACTAGCGGGAGGATACACCGGGGAGCTGTTTTTT. Amino acids: CASSIGGLAGGYTGELFF.

The J gene is TRBJ2-2, the V gene TRBV19; D is possibly TRBD1 (6 bases). The CDR3 spans 16 residues. V dropped 8 bases and J dropped 1 base, with 17 bases sitting between them. The germline V gene has CDR1 LNHDA and CDR2 SQIVND (reference sequence). CDR3 sequence: CASGRGGVGNTGELFF. The CDR3 bases are TGTGCCAGTGGCAGAGGGGGAGTCGGGAACACCGGGGAGCTGTTTTTT.

The V and J genes are TRBV27 and TRBJ2-1; 8 bases map to TRBD2. V gave up 0 bases and J gave up 0 bases; unmatched junction bases: 4. This CDR3 has 17 residues. Looked up from germline, CDR1 is MNHEY and CDR2 is SMNVEV (reference sequence). The CDR3 bases are TGTGCCAGCAGTTTATCTAGCGGGGCTAGCTCCTACAATGAGCAGTTCTTC. Translated, it gives CASSLSSGASSYNEQFF.

V usage is TRBV6-5 and J usage is TRBJ2-7; 10 nucleotides agree with TRBD2. V lost 8 bases to trimming and J lost 1 base; unmatched junction nucleotides: 8. The germline gives CDR1 MNHEY, CDR2 SVGAGI. The CDR3 has 15 residues. The CDR3 protein is CASVPGLAPSYEQYF. In DNA, the CDR3 is TGTGCCAGCGTACCGGGACTAGCGCCTTCCTACGAGCAGTACTTC.

The rearrangement links TRBV5-4 to TRBJ2-2, with D possibly being TRBD2 (5 bases). Trimming took 5 bases from V and 5 from J, leaving 13 bases between them. The CDR3 has 14 amino acids. Germline V gene lookup returns CDR1 SGHNT and CDR2 YYREEE (reference sequence). CDR3 in amino acids: CASRLDRGTGELFF. The DNA of the CDR3 is TGTGCCAGCAGACTCGATCGGGGTACCGGGGAGCTGTTTTTT.

J is TRBJ2-7 and V is TRBV2; 10 nucleotides line up with TRBD2. V lost 1 base to trimming and J lost 6 bases; unmatched junction nucleotides: 3. Germline values: CDR1 SNHLY, CDR2 FYNNEI. CDR3 size: 14 residues. The CDR3 DNA reads TGTGCCAGCAGTGAAGTAGCGGGAGGTATCGAGCAGTACTTC. Translation gives CASSEVAGGIEQYF.